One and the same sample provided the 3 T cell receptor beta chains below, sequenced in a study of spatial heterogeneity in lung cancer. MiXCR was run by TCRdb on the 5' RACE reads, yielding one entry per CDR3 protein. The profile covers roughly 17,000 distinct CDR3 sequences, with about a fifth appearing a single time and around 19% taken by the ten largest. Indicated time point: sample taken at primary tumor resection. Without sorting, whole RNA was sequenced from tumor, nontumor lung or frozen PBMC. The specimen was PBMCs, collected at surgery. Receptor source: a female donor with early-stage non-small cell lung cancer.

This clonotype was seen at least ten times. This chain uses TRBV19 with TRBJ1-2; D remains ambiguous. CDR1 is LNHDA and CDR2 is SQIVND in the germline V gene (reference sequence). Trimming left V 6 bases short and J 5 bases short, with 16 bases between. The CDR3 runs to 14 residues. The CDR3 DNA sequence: TGTGCCAGTAGCCCTACGGCACAGAGTTATGGCTACACCTTC. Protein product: CASSPTAQSYGYTF. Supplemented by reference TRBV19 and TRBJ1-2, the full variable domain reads DGGITQSPKYLFRKEGQNVTLSCEQNLNHDAMYWYRQDPGQGLRLIYYSQIVNDFQKGDIAEGYSVSREKKESFPLTVTSAQKNPTAFYLCASSPTAQSYGYTFGSGTRLTVV.

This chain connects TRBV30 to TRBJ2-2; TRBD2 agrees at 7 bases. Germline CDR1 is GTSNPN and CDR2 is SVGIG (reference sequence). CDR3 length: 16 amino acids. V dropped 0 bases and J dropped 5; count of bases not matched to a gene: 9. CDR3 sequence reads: CAWSVLGSGTTGELFF. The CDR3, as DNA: TGTGCCTGGAGTGTACTTGGGAGCGGGACGACCGGGGAGCTGTTTTTT. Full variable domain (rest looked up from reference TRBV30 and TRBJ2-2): SQTIHQWPATLVQPVGSPLSLECTVEGTSNPNLYWYRQAAGRGLQLLFYSVGIGQISSEVPQNLSASRPQDRQFILSSKKLLLSDSGFYLCAWSVLGSGTTGELFFGEGSRLTVL.

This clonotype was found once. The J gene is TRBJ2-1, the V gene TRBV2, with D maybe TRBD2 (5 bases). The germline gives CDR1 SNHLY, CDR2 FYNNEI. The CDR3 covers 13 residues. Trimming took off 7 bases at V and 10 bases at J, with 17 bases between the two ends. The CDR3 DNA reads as TGTGCCAGCAACACTCAACCGGGGAGCGAGCAGTTCTTC. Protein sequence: CASNTQPGSEQFF.